Shown below are 16 T cell receptor beta chains from a single sample sequenced in a study of patients and donors after allogeneic stem cell transplantation (TCRdb year 2020). Receptor libraries were prepared by RT-PCR. The run used a NextSeq 550. TCRdb trimmed the raw reads at Q25, called clones with MiXCR and kept productive beta chains. For every CDR3 protein sequence, its rows merge into one entry that carries the most common genes and DNA. The sample table records about 230,000 distinct CDR3 sequences; 14% of these occur just once. Under 14% of the sample goes to the ten largest clones. Material for sequencing was blood, either unsorted or a sorted T cell fraction (not recorded which). Receptors originate from a human donor who was either an allogeneic HSCT recipient or a stem cell or donor lymphocyte infusion donor (not recorded which). It is not recorded whose cells these are; they may come from a transplant donor.

The table lists this clonotype with a few counts. J is TRBJ2-3 and V is TRBV12-3 or TRBV12-4; 14 bases map to TRBD2. This CDR3 region has 16 residues. V lost 1 base, J lost 7 bases, and 4 bases stayed unmatched. The CDR3 protein is CASSLETSGRGNTQYF. CDR3 coding DNA: TGTGCCAGCAGTTTAGAGACTAGCGGGAGGGGGAATACGCAGTATTTT.

The chain links TRBV3-1 to TRBJ1-5, with no clear D. The V end lost 1 base, the J end lost 7 bases, and 14 bases lay between the germline ends. There are 15 residues in the CDR3. The germline V gene encodes CDR1 LGHDT and CDR2 YNNKEL (reference sequence). The CDR3 loop is CASSQGAGMGQPQHF. CDR3 nucleotide sequence: TGTGCCAGCAGCCAAGGCGCGGGGATGGGGCAGCCCCAGCATTTT.

The V and J genes are TRBV6-5 and TRBJ1-1, with 9 bases fitting TRBD1. There are 15 residues in the CDR3. The V and J ends lost 2 bases and 6 bases, in that order; junction bases with no gene match: 7. Germline V gene data show CDR1 as MNHEY and CDR2 as SVGAGI. The CDR3 sequence is CASSYPGTGFPEAFF. CDR3 in DNA: TGTGCCAGCAGTTACCCCGGGACAGGGTTTCCTGAAGCTTTCTTT.

The J gene is TRBJ2-1, the V gene TRBV20-1, with 8 bases lining up with TRBD2. Germline loops: CDR1 DFQATT, CDR2 SNEGSKA (reference sequence). This CDR3 is 16 amino acids long. The junction had 14 bases not matched to a gene; V was cut back by 3 bases and J by 7 bases. In nucleotides, the CDR3 is TGCAGTGCTAGCACGGCGGGGGGACCTAGAGGAAATGAGCAGTTCTTC. It codes for CSASTAGGPRGNEQFF.

This clonotype came up many times. The J gene is TRBJ2-1, the V gene TRBV12-3 or TRBV12-4; 15 bases fit TRBD2. The CDR3 has 16 amino acids. Trimming at V came to 6 bases and at J to 1 base, leaving 1 base not matched to a gene. CDR3 residues: CASRGLAGGSYNEQFF. CDR3 bases: TGTGCCAGCAGGGGACTAGCGGGAGGTTCCTACAATGAGCAGTTCTTC.

The rearrangement uses TRBV6-1 and TRBJ2-3, with 9 bases matching TRBD2. CDR3 length: 16 amino acids. Germline values: CDR1 MNHNS, CDR2 SASEGT. With 8 bases clipped from V and 0 bases from J, the junction kept 9 bases outside the gene matches. Written as DNA, the CDR3 is TGTGCCAGCTCTACAGCGGGAGGATCTAGCACAGATACGCAGTATTTT. This sequence encodes CASSTAGGSSTDTQYF.

V is TRBV30 and J is TRBJ2-3; no definite D call. Looked up from germline, CDR1 is GTSNPN and CDR2 is SVGIG (reference sequence). The CDR3 consists of 15 residues. V lost 0 bases, J lost 2 bases, and 12 bases lay in between. The CDR3 DNA reads as TGTGCCTGGAGTGTACAGTTAGGCCCCACAGATACGCAGTATTTT. Residues: CAWSVQLGPTDTQYF.

This clonotype was found a few times. The genes are TRBV21-1 and TRBJ2-4; the table's TRBD2 call for D was not verified on the DNA. TRBV21-1 is recorded as a pseudogene. The CDR3 is made up of 18 amino acids. CDR3 amino acids: CASNSGTSGRCDKNIQYF. CDR3 nucleotides: TGTGCCAGCAATTCCGGGACTAGCGGGAGATGTGACAAAAACATTCAGTACTTC.

This clonotype was counted ten times or more. The chain uses TRBV7-2 and TRBJ1-6, with D maybe TRBD1 (5 bases). The CDR3 is 14 amino acids. Germline CDR1 is SGHTA and CDR2 is FQGNSA. Between the trimmed V and J ends, which lost 1 base and 11 bases, there was a span of 12 bases. CDR3 amino acids: CASSLEGRGPPLHF. CDR3 DNA: TGTGCCAGCAGCTTAGAAGGGCGGGGACCACCCCTCCACTTT.

The sample holds a few counts of this clonotype. CDR3 bases: TGTGCCAGCCTCTTGGAGGGGGCGGAAGCTTTCTTT. Translation gives CASLLEGAEAFF. The rearrangement links TRBV18 to TRBJ1-1, with 7 bases identical to TRBD1. The CDR3 is 12 residues long. CDR1 and CDR2 (germline): KGHSH, LQKENI. The J segment lost 8 bases and the V segment lost 8 bases, leaving 8 bases of the junction unmatched. Using reference TRBV18 and TRBJ1-1 for the parts outside the CDR3, the full variable domain is NAGVMQNPRHLVRRRGQEARLRCSPMKGHSHVYWYRQLPEEGLKFMVYLQKENIIDESGMPKERFSAEFPKEGPSILRIQQVVRGDSAAYFCASLLEGAEAFFGQGTRLTVV.

This clonotype was counted many times. The V and J genes are TRBV29-1 and TRBJ1-5, with D tentatively TRBD1 (5 bases). The CDR3 runs 13 residues. The germline gives CDR1 SQVTM, CDR2 ANQGSEA. Trimming stripped 6 bases from V and 5 bases from J, with 14 bases between. The CDR3 loop reads CSVGLGVDQPQHF. CDR3 nucleotides: TGCAGCGTGGGGTTGGGGGTTGATCAGCCCCAGCATTTT.

This clonotype was detected only a few times. The chain recombines TRBV12-3 or TRBV12-4 with TRBJ2-7; 12 bases map to TRBD1. The CDR3 has 15 amino acids. The V segment lost 2 bases and the J segment 5 bases; nucleotides outside the gene matches: 4. CDR3 protein: CASSLPGQGAHEQYF. CDR3 sequence (DNA): TGTGCCAGCAGTTTACCGGGACAGGGGGCCCACGAGCAGTACTTC.

The chain carries TRBV6-1 and TRBJ2-7; tentative D call: TRBD2 (7 bases). CDR1 is MNHNS and CDR2 is SASEGT in the germline V gene. This CDR3 is built from 14 residues. V dropped 6 bases and J dropped 5 bases, with 17 bases sitting between them. The CDR3 loop reads CASRPVGGRNEQYF. The CDR3 nucleotides read TGTGCCAGCAGACCGGTGGGGGGGCGCAACGAGCAGTACTTC.

This clonotype was found a few times. This chain connects TRBV3-1 to TRBJ1-1; D might be TRBD1 (5 bases). CDR1 is LGHDT and CDR2 is YNNKEL in the germline V gene (reference sequence). The CDR3 spans 15 residues. Trimming removed 4 bases at V and 0 bases at J, with 12 bases between. CDR3 in amino acids: CASSRGAGVNTEAFF. CDR3 sequence (DNA): TGTGCCAGCAGCCGAGGGGCCGGTGTGAACACTGAAGCTTTCTTT. Using reference TRBV3-1 and TRBJ1-1 for the parts outside the CDR3, the full variable domain is DTAVSQTPKYLVTQMGNDKSIKCEQNLGHDTMYWYKQDSKKFLKIMFSYNNKELIINETVPNRFSPKSPDKAHLNLHINSLELGDSAVYFCASSRGAGVNTEAFFGQGTRLTVV.

The table lists this clonotype with many counts. The J gene is TRBJ1-1, the V gene TRBV20-1; D unclear. CDR3 length: 15 amino acids. CDR1 is DFQATT and CDR2 is SNEGSKA in the germline V gene (reference sequence). V dropped 5 bases and J dropped 4 bases, with 20 bases sitting between them. CDR3 nucleotides: TGCAGTGCTTCCCGGTCGGGGTGGCGGGGCACTGAAGCTTTCTTT. It encodes CSASRSGWRGTEAFF.

This clonotype has a handful of counts. The J gene is TRBJ2-3, the V gene TRBV30; 7 bases agree with TRBD2. The CDR3 is 18 residues long. Germline V CDR1 and CDR2: GTSNPN, SVGIG (reference sequence). J lost 3 bases, V lost 3 bases, and 18 bases had no gene match. The chain's CDR3 is CAWRGPGRLVRGTDTQYF. In DNA form, the CDR3 reads TGTGCCTGGAGGGGACCCGGCCGACTAGTGCGGGGGACAGATACGCAGTATTTT.